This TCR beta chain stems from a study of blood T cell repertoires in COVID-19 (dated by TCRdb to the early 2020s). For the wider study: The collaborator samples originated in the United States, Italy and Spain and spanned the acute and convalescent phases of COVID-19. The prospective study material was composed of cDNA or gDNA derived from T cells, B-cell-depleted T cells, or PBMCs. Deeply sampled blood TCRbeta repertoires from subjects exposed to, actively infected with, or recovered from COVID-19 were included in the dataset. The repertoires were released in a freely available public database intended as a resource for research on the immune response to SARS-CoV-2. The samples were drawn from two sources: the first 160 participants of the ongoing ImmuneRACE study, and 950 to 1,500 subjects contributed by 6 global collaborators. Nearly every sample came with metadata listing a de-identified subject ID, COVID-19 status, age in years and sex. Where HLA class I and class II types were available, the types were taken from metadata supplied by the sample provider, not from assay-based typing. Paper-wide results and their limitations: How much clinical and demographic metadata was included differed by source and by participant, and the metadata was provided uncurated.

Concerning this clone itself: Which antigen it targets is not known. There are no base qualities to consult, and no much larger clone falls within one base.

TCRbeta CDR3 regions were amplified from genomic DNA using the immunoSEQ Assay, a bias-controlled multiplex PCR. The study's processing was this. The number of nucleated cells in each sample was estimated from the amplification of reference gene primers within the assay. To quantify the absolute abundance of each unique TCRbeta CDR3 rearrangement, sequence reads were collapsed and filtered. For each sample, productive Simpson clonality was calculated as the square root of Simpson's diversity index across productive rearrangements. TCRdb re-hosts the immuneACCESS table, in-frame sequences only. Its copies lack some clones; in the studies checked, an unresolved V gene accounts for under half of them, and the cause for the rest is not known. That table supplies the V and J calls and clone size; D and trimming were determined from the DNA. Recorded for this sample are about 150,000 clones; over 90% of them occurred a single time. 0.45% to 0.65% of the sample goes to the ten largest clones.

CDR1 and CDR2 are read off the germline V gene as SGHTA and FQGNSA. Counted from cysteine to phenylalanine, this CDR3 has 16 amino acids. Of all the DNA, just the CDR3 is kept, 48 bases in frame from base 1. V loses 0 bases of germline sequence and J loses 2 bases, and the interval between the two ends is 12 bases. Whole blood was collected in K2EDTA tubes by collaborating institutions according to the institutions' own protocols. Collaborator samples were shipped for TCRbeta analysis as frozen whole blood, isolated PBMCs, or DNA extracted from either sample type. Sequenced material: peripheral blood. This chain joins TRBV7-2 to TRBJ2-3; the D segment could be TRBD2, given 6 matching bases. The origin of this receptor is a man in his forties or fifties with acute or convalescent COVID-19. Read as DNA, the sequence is TGTGCCAGCAGCTTAGCCTCCGCGGGAAACACAGATACGCAGTATTTT. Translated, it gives CASSLASAGNTDTQYF.